The following is a T cell receptor (beta chain) sequence with its context. In the original processing: Amplification with reference gene primers provided the estimates of nucleated cell counts. TCRdb keeps only in-frame clones here, not all; method: immunoSEQ multiplex PCR. That table gives V, J and clone size, and the DNA gave D and trimming. The repertoire holds a few hundred thousand clones, with around nine tenths as singletons. CDR3 length: 13 amino acids. CDR1 is GTSNPN, CDR2 SVGIG, per germline (reference sequence). The J segment lost 2 bases and the V segment lost 5 bases, leaving 5 bases of the junction unmatched. These data originate in a study of blood T cell repertoires in COVID-19. Participants were aged about 18 to 89 years from some 24 US areas. Self-reported history from a screening survey and questionnaire set each donor's cohort. Symptom resolution, clearance, or two negative PCRs marked donors in Cohort 3 as recovered.

The rearrangement links TRBV30 to TRBJ2-5; 7 bases agree with TRBD2. Sequenced input: PBMCs or T cells enriched from blood (not recorded which). The clonotype originates from a woman in her forties or fifties who had recovered from COVID-19. Here the CDR3 DNA reads TGTGCCTGGGGGGCGGGGGTTCAAGAGACCCAGTACTTC. Residues: CAWGAGVQETQYF.